This TCR beta chain was sequenced for a study of PD-1 blockade in mismatch repair-deficient tumors. General observations from the study: Rapid post-treatment expansion, then contraction, generally preceding radiologic response, marked tumor-resident clones.

Data came from immunoSEQ multiplex PCR; TCRdb stores just in-frame clones and leaves some out. This table has approximately 50,000 clones, roughly three quarters appearing once. Trimming removed 3 bases at V and 3 bases at J, with 19 bases between. Per the germline V gene, CDR1 is SGHNT and CDR2 is YYREEE (reference sequence). The CDR3 has 16 residues. In regard to this clone: Antigen unknown.

The rearrangement links TRBV5-4 to TRBJ2-7; D is unclear. The receptor was isolated from an adult with mismatch repair-deficient cancer. The source was peripheral blood, collected 4 weeks after starting pembrolizumab. CDR3 residues: CASSSDKSPRLYEQYF. DNA of the CDR3: TGTGCCAGCAGCTCCGACAAATCCCCCCGGCTCTACGAGCAGTACTTC.